The 30 T cell receptor beta chains below were found in one sample sequenced in a study of human T cells and chemical hapten exposure. Time point reported: pre-sensitization, week 0. Treatment specified: therapeutic diphenylcyclopropenone sensitization with weekly scalp DPC. TCRdb re-called the RACE reads through MiXCR, storing one row per CDR3 protein. The data hold under 300,000 distinct CDR3 sequences, with about 9% observed a single time. The sample consisted of whole blood, taken in connection with sensitization to the hapten diphenylcyclopropenone (DPC). Every receptor here comes from a woman aged 40 to 50 with alopecia areata. Some clones in this sample may be carry-over from other donors' samples.

The sample holds many counts of this clonotype. The genes are TRBV7-2 and TRBJ2-3, with D uncertain. The CDR3 sequence is 13 residues long. The germline gives CDR1 SGHTA, CDR2 FQGNSA. The V end was cut by 0 bases, the J end by 5 bases, with 6 bases between. The CDR3 region is CASSLAGQDTQYF. DNA for the CDR3: TGTGCCAGCAGCTTAGCAGGGCAAGATACGCAGTATTTT.

The chain carries TRBV29-1 and TRBJ1-2; possible D gene TRBD1, 5 bases. The CDR3 totals 14 residues. Germline V lookup: CDR1 SQVTM, CDR2 ANQGSEA. Trimming removed 4 bases at V and 6 bases at J, with 18 bases between. The CDR3 DNA follows: TGCAGCGTTGTAAGAAGGGGCTCGGGTGATGGCTACACCTTC. It specifies CSVVRRGSGDGYTF.

This clonotype showed up many times. The chain has TRBV12-3 or TRBV12-4 and TRBJ1-6, with 7 bases fitting TRBD1. J lost 6 bases, V lost 6 bases, and 8 bases had no gene match. The CDR3 contains 15 residues. The CDR3 spells CASSLNRDSNSPLHF. The CDR3 DNA reads TGTGCCAGCAGCCTCAACCGGGACAGTAATTCACCCCTCCACTTT.

This clonotype was seen more than once but under ten times. This chain joins TRBV12-3 or TRBV12-4 and TRBJ1-1, with TRBD1 identical over 9 bases. The V segment lost 7 bases and the J segment 4 bases; nucleotides outside the gene matches: 7. CDR3 length: 14 residues. Here the CDR3 DNA reads TGTGCCAGCACCCGAACAGGGGGCGGCACTGAAGCTTTCTTT. Translation gives CASTRTGGGTEAFF.

This clonotype was seen a few times. The rearrangement uses TRBV2 and TRBJ2-7; the match to TRBD2 covers 12 bases. Germline V gene data show CDR1 as SNHLY and CDR2 as FYNNEI. This CDR3 region has 18 residues. V lost 4 bases and J lost 1; bases outside the gene matches: 11. The CDR3 nucleotides read TGTGCCAGCAGTGGAAGGGCGGTACTAGCGGGGGGTTCCTACGAGCAGTACTTC. Amino acid sequence: CASSGRAVLAGGSYEQYF.

In this sample, this clonotype turned up a few times. This chain connects TRBV25-1 to TRBJ2-7; D call uncertain. With 3 bases removed from V and 0 bases from J, the gap between germline ends came to 12 bases. Germline-derived CDR1 and CDR2 are MGHDK and SYGVNS. CDR3 size: 15 residues. CDR3 loop: CASSDRGLSSYEQYF. The DNA for the CDR3 is TGTGCCAGCAGTGACCGCGGTCTGAGCTCCTACGAGCAGTACTTC.

This clonotype was seen a few times. The chain is built from TRBV20-1 and TRBJ1-5; 7 nucleotides line up with TRBD1. Per the germline V gene, CDR1 is DFQATT and CDR2 is SNEGSKA (reference sequence). V dropped 3 bases and J dropped 2; count of bases not matched to a gene: 7. The CDR3 runs to 15 residues. CDR3 nucleotide sequence: TGCAGTGCTAGCGTTCCAGGGGGAGGCAATCAGCCCCAGCATTTT. Its translation is CSASVPGGGNQPQHF.

The chain is built from TRBV7-2 and TRBJ2-5; D call uncertain. V was clipped by 5 bases and J by 4 bases, with 8 bases between them. Germline-derived CDR1 and CDR2 are SGHTA and FQGNSA. This CDR3 comprises 12 residues. CDR3 sequence reads: CASSLMSETQYF. The CDR3, as DNA: TGTGCCAGCAGCCTTATGTCAGAGACCCAGTACTTC.

This clonotype was seen repeatedly, ten times or more. This chain links TRBV7-3 with TRBJ2-1; D uncertain. Between the trimmed V and J ends, which lost 3 bases and 3 bases, there was a span of 6 bases. The CDR3 spans 13 residues. Germline CDR1 is SGHTA and CDR2 is FQGTGA. For the CDR3, the DNA is TGTGCCAGCAGCTTCTCTAGCTACAATGAGCAGTTCTTC. It codes for CASSFSSYNEQFF.

This chain joins TRBV5-1 and TRBJ2-3; 9 bases are a match to TRBD1. Unmatched junction bases numbered 10, after V lost 5 bases and J lost 0 bases. The CDR3 covers 17 residues. The germline CDR1 and CDR2 sequences are SGHRS and YFSETQ. CDR3: CASRAQGTGISTDTQYF. The CDR3 DNA reads as TGCGCCAGCAGGGCCCAAGGGACAGGGATAAGCACAGATACGCAGTATTTT.

This clonotype has only a few counts. The chain couples TRBV27 to TRBJ1-2; the D gene is possibly TRBD1 (6 bases). The ends were cut back, 6 bases at V and 9 bases at J, with 20 bases in the middle. CDR1 and CDR2 (germline): MNHEY, SMNVEV (reference sequence). The CDR3 has 14 residues. The CDR3 reads CASRGQGTAGSYTF. In nucleotides, the CDR3 is TGTGCCAGCAGGGGGCAGGGGACCGCAGGAAGCTACACCTTC.

This sequence joins TRBV28 and TRBJ2-1; the D is unclear. Germline V gene sequence: CDR1 MDHEN, CDR2 SYDVKM. The CDR3 has 15 residues. V was trimmed by 3 bases and J by 0 bases, leaving 9 bases between them. CDR3: CASSLAWSSYNEQFF. Written as DNA, the CDR3 is TGTGCCAGCAGTTTGGCCTGGAGCTCCTACAATGAGCAGTTCTTC.

This clonotype has ten or more counts. The V gene is TRBV7-9, the J gene TRBJ1-5, with TRBD1 matching 7 bases. Germline trimming cut 5 bases from V and 2 bases from J; bases unmatched to any gene: 3. The V gene's germline CDR1 is SEHNR and CDR2 FQNEAQ (reference sequence). The CDR3 spans 14 residues. CDR3 sequence (DNA): TGTGCCAGCAGCCTTGGGACAGGCAATCAGCCCCAGCATTTT. Its translation is CASSLGTGNQPQHF.

The table lists this clonotype with many counts. V gene TRBV28 combines with J gene TRBJ1-5, with 12 nucleotides matching TRBD1. Germline assignment: CDR1 MDHEN and CDR2 SYDVKM. This CDR3 spans 16 amino acids. The V segment lost 2 bases and the J segment 4 bases; nucleotides outside the gene matches: 3. This chain's CDR3 is CASSLLGQGANQPQHF. The DNA for the CDR3 is TGTGCCAGCAGTTTACTGGGACAGGGGGCGAATCAGCCCCAGCATTTT.

The sample holds many counts of this clonotype. The gene calls are TRBV15 and TRBJ2-1, with TRBD2 as a possible D gene (5 bases). CDR3 length equals 15 residues. V lost 0 bases and J 6 bases, leaving 12 bases between the germline ends. Germline loops: CDR1 LNHNV, CDR2 YYDKDF (reference sequence). CDR3 sequence reads: CATSREGSVGNEQFF. Written as DNA, the CDR3 is TGTGCCACCAGCAGAGAGGGGAGTGTGGGCAATGAGCAGTTCTTC.

A few counts support this clonotype. V usage is TRBV4-2 and J usage is TRBJ2-1; possibly TRBD1 for D (6 bases). The CDR3 totals 15 residues. Germline V lookup: CDR1 LGHNA, CDR2 YNFKEQ. V was trimmed by 1 base and J by 9 bases, leaving 16 bases between them. Here the CDR3 reads CASSQGPPGVSEQFF. In DNA, the CDR3 is TGTGCCAGCAGCCAAGGTCCTCCAGGGGTCAGTGAGCAGTTCTTC.

This clonotype was observed at least ten times. J is TRBJ1-1 and V is TRBV6-2 or TRBV6-3; D possibly corresponds to TRBD1 (6 bases). CDR3 size: 17 residues. The germline V and J ends were trimmed by 6 bases and 5 bases, with 25 bases remaining between them. In germline, CDR1 is MNHEY, CDR2 SVGEGT. DNA of the CDR3: TGTGCCAGCAGACCGCTCCTTGGACAGTCCCTAAGAACTGAAGCTTTCTTT. It translates to CASRPLLGQSLRTEAFF.

The chain employs TRBV9 and TRBJ2-2, with 7 bases matching TRBD2. The germline CDR1 and CDR2 sequences are SGDLS and YYNGEE. The CDR3 contains 18 residues. V shed 0 bases, J shed 2 bases, and the junction held 10 bases outside the gene matches. CDR3 loop: CASSVARGSAGNTGELFF. CDR3 in DNA: TGTGCCAGCAGCGTAGCACGCGGGAGTGCGGGAAACACCGGGGAGCTGTTTTTT.

This clonotype was seen a handful of times. This chain uses TRBV28 with TRBJ2-4; 10 bases are a match to TRBD2. The CDR3 runs to 17 residues. The V gene end was trimmed by 5 bases and the J gene end by 1 base; junction bases not matched to a gene: 8. The germline gives CDR1 MDHEN, CDR2 SYDVKM. CDR3: CASSPRTSGFAKNIQYF. The CDR3 coding sequence is TGTGCCAGCAGTCCACGGACTAGCGGTTTCGCCAAAAACATTCAGTACTTC.

This sequence joins TRBV20-1 and TRBJ2-3, with D perhaps matching TRBD2 (6 bases). Trimming pared 3 bases from V and 3 bases from J, leaving 13 bases between. CDR3 size: 14 residues. Germline loops: CDR1 DFQATT, CDR2 SNEGSKA (reference sequence). This CDR3 reads CSASRESRTDTQYF. CDR3 DNA: TGCAGTGCTAGCCGGGAGAGCCGAACAGATACGCAGTATTTT.

The CDR3 loop is CASSIIASGTWYSNQPQHF. The CDR3 DNA sequence: TGTGCCAGCAGTATAATCGCCTCCGGGACATGGTATAGCAATCAGCCCCAGCATTTT. The chain employs TRBV27 and TRBJ1-5; perhaps TRBD1 as D (6 bases). The ends were cut back, 5 bases at V and 0 bases at J, with 23 bases in the middle. The CDR3 contains 19 residues. In germline, CDR1 is MNHEY, CDR2 SMNVEV (reference sequence).

This clonotype was seen only a few times. This chain connects TRBV2 to TRBJ2-1; TRBD2 matches 8 bases. The CDR3 runs to 16 residues. V trimming: 0 bases; J trimming: 4 bases; junction bases outside the gene matches: 5. Germline loops: CDR1 SNHLY, CDR2 FYNNEI. CDR3 in DNA: TGTGCCAGCAGTGAAGCTCGCCAGCGGGGGTACAATGAGCAGTTCTTC. Encoded protein: CASSEARQRGYNEQFF.

This clonotype turned up a few times. Here the CDR3 DNA reads TGCAGCGTACAGGAAACTAGAACCTACGAGCAGTACTTC. It specifies CSVQETRTYEQYF. V usage is TRBV29-1 and J usage is TRBJ2-7; D may correspond to TRBD1 or TRBD2 (5 bases each). CDR1 is SQVTM, CDR2 ANQGSEA, per germline. V was clipped by 6 bases and J by 2 bases, with 14 bases between them. The CDR3 is 13 amino acids.

This chain connects TRBV28 to TRBJ1-1; no clear D gene. V was trimmed by 3 bases and J by 5 bases, leaving 10 bases between them. This CDR3 region has 13 residues. CDR1 is MDHEN, CDR2 SYDVKM, per germline. In DNA, the CDR3 is TGTGCCAGCAGTTTCCGCAGGTCTACTGAAGCTTTCTTT. Its translation: CASSFRRSTEAFF.

The chain combines TRBV20-1 with TRBJ1-4, with TRBD1 matching 8 bases. V shed 4 bases, J shed 0 bases, and the junction held 4 bases outside the gene matches. CDR1 is DFQATT, CDR2 SNEGSKA, per germline (reference sequence). CDR3 length equals 15 residues. The CDR3 region is CSANTGGATNEKLFF. Written as DNA, the CDR3 is TGCAGTGCTAACACAGGGGGGGCAACTAATGAAAAACTGTTTTTT.

This clonotype has ten or more counts. The chain joins TRBV6-2 or TRBV6-3 to TRBJ1-6; D is possibly TRBD1 (5 bases). Deletions cut 6 bases from V and 7 bases from J, with 13 bases between. The V gene's germline CDR1 is MNHEY and CDR2 SVGEGT. This CDR3 contains 14 residues. The CDR3: CASSLGQANSPLHF. CDR3 in DNA: TGTGCCAGCAGCCTCGGACAAGCCAATTCACCCCTCCACTTT.

This clonotype has more than one count but fewer than ten. The V and J genes are TRBV6-1 and TRBJ1-5; 7 positions match TRBD1. The CDR3 contains 15 residues. Germline trimming cut 4 bases from V and 1 base from J; bases unmatched to any gene: 4. Germline V gives CDR1 MNHNS, CDR2 SASEGT. This chain's CDR3 is CASSGGQPSNQPQHF. The DNA of the CDR3 is TGTGCCAGCAGTGGGGGACAGCCAAGCAATCAGCCCCAGCATTTT.

The chain links TRBV7-6 to TRBJ2-1, with TRBD1 as a possible D gene (5 bases). From germline, CDR1 is SGHVS and CDR2 FNYEAQ. The V end was cut by 5 bases, the J end by 8 bases, with 19 bases between. This CDR3 region has 15 residues. Written as DNA, the CDR3 is TGTGCCAGCAGCGCCTCGTTTAGGGGTGGTCATGAGCAGTTCTTC. It codes for CASSASFRGGHEQFF.

The chain is built from TRBV27 and TRBJ1-2, with a weak D call TRBD1 (6 bases). CDR3 size: 13 residues. Per germline, CDR1 MNHEY and CDR2 SMNVEV (reference sequence). V was cut by 4 bases and J by 3 bases, with 9 bases left in between. This CDR3 reads CASSWGPDYGYTF. CDR3 DNA sequence: TGTGCCAGCAGTTGGGGGCCGGACTATGGCTACACCTTC.

This rearrangement joins TRBV6-5 to TRBJ1-4; 7 nucleotides agree with TRBD1. Per the germline V gene, CDR1 is MNHEY and CDR2 is SVGAGI. There are 16 residues in the CDR3. V trimming: 0 bases; J trimming: 6 bases; junction bases outside the gene matches: 7. The CDR3 DNA follows: TGTGCCAGCAGTTACTCGACGGCAGGGGGAGATGAAAAACTGTTTTTT. Translating it yields CASSYSTAGGDEKLFF.